This T cell receptor (beta chain) appears in the sequencing data of a study of control samples from healthy donors and cancer patients. The CDR3 spans 14 residues. CDR1 is MNHEY, CDR2 SVGAGI, per germline. V lost 6 bases to trimming and J lost 2 bases, with 13 bases between them. Profiling relied on immunoSEQ multiplex PCR, and the TCRdb table lists in-frame clones only, not all of them. The repertoire has approximately 87,000 clones, about 86% of them found once; the top ten carry over 0.95%. The sequence came from a woman in her 50s in good health. The chain couples TRBV6-5 to TRBJ2-5, with a possible D match to TRBD2 (5 bases). The material sequenced was blood. The CDR3 is CASRVTAAQETQYF. As DNA, the CDR3 is TGTGCCAGCAGAGTTACAGCGGCACAAGAGACCCAGTACTTC.